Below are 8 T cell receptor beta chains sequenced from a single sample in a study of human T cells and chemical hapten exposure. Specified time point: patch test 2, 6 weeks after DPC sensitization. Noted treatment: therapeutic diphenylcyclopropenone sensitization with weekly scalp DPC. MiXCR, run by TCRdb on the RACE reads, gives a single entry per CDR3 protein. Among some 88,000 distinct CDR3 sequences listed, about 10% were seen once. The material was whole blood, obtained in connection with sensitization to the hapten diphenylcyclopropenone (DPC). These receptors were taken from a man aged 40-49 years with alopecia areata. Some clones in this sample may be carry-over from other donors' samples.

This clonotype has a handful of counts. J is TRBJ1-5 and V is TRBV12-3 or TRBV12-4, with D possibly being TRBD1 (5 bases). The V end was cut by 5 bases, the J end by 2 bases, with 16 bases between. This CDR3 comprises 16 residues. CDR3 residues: CASSPGPLGRNQPQHF. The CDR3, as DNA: TGTGCCAGCAGTCCCGGGCCCCTGGGGCGCAATCAGCCCCAGCATTTT.

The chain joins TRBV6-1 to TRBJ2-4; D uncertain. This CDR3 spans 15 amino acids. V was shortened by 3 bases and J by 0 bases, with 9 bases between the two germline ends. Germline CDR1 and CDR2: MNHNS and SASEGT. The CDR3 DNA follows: TGTGCCAGCAGTGATTATATGCTAGCCAAAAACATTCAGTACTTC. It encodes CASSDYMLAKNIQYF.

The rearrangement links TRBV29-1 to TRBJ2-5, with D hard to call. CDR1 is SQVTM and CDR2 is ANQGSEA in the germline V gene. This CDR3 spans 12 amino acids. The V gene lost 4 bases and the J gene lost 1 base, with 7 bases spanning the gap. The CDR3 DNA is TGCAGCGTTGTGAAAGGCCAAGAGACCCAGTACTTC. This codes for CSVVKGQETQYF.

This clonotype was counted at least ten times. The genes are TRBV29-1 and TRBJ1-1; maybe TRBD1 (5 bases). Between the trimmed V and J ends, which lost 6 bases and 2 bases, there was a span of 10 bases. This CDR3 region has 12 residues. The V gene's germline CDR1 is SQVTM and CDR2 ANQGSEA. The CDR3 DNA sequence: TGCAGCGTCCTGACAGTTAACACTGAAGCTTTCTTT. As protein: CSVLTVNTEAFF.

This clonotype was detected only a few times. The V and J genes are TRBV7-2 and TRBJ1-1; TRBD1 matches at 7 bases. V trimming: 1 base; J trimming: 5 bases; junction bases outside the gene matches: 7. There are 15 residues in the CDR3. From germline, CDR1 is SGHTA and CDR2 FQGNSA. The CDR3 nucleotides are TGTGCCAGCAGCTTAGAGAGGGGGCGCCGGACTGAAGCTTTCTTT. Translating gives CASSLERGRRTEAFF.

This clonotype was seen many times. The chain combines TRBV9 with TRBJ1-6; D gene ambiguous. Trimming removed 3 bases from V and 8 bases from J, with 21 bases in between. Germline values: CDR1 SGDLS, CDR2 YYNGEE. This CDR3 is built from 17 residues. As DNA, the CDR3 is TGTGCCAGCAGCGGAAGAAAGGAGGGATTTACGGATTCACCCCTCCACTTT. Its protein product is CASSGRKEGFTDSPLHF. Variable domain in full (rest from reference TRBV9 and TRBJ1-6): DSGVTQTPKHLITATGQRVTLRCSPRSGDLSVYWYQQSLDQGLQFLIQYYNGEERAKGNILERFSAQQFPDLHSELNLSSLELGDSALYFCASSGRKEGFTDSPLHFGNGTRLTVT.

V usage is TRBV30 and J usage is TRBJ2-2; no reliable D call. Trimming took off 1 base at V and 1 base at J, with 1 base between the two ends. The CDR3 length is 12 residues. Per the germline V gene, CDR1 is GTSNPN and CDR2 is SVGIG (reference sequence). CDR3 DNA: TGTGCCTGGAGTGAGAACACCGGGGAGCTGTTTTTT. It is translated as CAWSENTGELFF.

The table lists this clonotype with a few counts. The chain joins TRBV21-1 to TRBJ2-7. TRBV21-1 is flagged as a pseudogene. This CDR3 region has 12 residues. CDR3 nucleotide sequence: TGTGCCAGCAGCAACTTTACCTACGAGCAGTACTTC. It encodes CASSNFTYEQYF.